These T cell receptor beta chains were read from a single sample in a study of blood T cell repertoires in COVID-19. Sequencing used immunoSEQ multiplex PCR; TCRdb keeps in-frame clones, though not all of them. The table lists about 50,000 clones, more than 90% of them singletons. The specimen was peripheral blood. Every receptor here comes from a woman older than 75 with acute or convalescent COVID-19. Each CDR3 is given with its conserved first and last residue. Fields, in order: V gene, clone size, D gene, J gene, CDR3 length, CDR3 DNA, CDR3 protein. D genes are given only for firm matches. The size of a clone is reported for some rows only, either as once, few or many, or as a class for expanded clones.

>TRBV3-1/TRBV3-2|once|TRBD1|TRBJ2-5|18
TGTGCCAGCAGCCAGGCGGCTCCAGGGACAGGGTGGGGAGAGACCCAGTACTTC
CASSQAAPGTGWGETQYF
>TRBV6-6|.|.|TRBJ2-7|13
TGTGCCAGCAGACAGGAACTTTCCTACGAGCAGTACTTC
CASRQELSYEQYF
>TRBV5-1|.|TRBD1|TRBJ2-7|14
TGCGCCAGCAGCGACAGGACAGGGGCGAGCGAGCAGTACTTC
CASSDRTGASEQYF
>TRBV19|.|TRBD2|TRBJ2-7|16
TGTGCCAGTAGTCCCAAAGGACTAGCGGGAGCCTACGAGCAGTACTTC
CASSPKGLAGAYEQYF
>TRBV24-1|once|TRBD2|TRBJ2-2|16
TGTGCCACCAGCCAGTCCCGGGGGGTCCACACCGGGGAGCTGTTTTTT
CATSQSRGVHTGELFF
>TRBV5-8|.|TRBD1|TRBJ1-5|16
TGTGCCAGCAGCTTGGCGTCGGGGACAGGGAATCAGCCCCAGCATTTT
CASSLASGTGNQPQHF
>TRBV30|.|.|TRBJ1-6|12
TGTGCCTGGAGTTACTCGGTCCCACCCCTCCACTTT
CAWSYSVPPLHF
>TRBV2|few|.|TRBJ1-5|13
TGTGCCAGCAGTGGGCCCCTGAATCAGCCCCAGCATTTT
CASSGPLNQPQHF
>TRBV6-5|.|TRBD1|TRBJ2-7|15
TGTGCCAGCAGCGCCGAGGACAGGGGATCCTACGAGCAGTACTTC
CASSAEDRGSYEQYF
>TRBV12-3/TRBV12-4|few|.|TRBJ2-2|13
TGTGCCAGCAGGGAACAGGGTACCGGGGAGCTGTTTTTT
CASREQGTGELFF
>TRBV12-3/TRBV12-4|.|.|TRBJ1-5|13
TGTGCCAGCAAACTAATCGGTGGTCAGCCCCAGCATTTT
CASKLIGGQPQHF
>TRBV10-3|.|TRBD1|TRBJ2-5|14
TGTGCCATCAGAGGGGGCGGCTCCCAAGAGACCCAGTACTTC
CAIRGGGSQETQYF
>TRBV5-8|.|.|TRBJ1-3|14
TGTGCCATGGAGCATCCGAGCTCTGGAAACACCATATATTTT
CAMEHPSSGNTIYF
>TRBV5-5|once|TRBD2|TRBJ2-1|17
TGTGCCAGCAGCACACTACCTTCGACTAGCGCATACAATGAGCAGTTCTTC
CASSTLPSTSAYNEQFF
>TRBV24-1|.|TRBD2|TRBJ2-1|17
TGTGCCACCAGTGACCAACTAGCGGGAGAGTCCTACAATGAGCAGTTCTTC
CATSDQLAGESYNEQFF
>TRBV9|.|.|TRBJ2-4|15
TGTGCCAGCAGCGTAGCTTTATATGAGGATAGTATTCAGTACTTC
CASSVALYEDSIQYF
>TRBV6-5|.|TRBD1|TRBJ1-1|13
TGTGCCAGCAGGATCGACAGGGACACTGAAGCTTTCTTT
CASRIDRDTEAFF
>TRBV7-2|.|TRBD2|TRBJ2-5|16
TGTGCCAGCAGCTTACTAGGACTAGCGGGGCGAGAGACCCAGTACTTC
CASSLLGLAGRETQYF
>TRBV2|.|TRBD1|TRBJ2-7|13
TGTGCCAGCAGTCGGGACAGCTCCTACGAGCAGTACTTC
CASSRDSSYEQYF
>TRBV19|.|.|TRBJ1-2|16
TGTGCCAGTAGTATAGGCCCCACGGCTGCGGATAATGGCTACACCTTC
CASSIGPTAADNGYTF
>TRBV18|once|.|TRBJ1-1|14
TGTGCCAGCTCACCAACGGAGATTAACACTGAAGCTTTCTTT
CASSPTEINTEAFF
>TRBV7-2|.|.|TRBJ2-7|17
TGTGCCAGCAGCCGGGTGGTTAGCGGAAGTAGCTCCTACGAGCAGTACTTC
CASSRVVSGSSSYEQYF
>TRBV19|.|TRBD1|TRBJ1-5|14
TGTGCCATATCCGGGACAGGGGGCGCCCAGCCCCAGCATTTT
CAISGTGGAQPQHF
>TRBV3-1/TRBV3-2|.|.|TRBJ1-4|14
TGTGCCAGCAGCGTACAGGGAACTAATGAAAAACTGTTTTTT
CASSVQGTNEKLFF
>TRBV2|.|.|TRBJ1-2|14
TGTGCCAGCAGCCGGGACACCCAAGGGGATGGCTACACCTTC
CASSRDTQGDGYTF
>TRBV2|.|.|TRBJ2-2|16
TGTGCCAGCAGTGAATTTGGGGGAGGGAACACCGGGGAGCTGTTTTTT
CASSEFGGGNTGELFF
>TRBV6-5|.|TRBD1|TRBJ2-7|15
TGTGCCAGCAGTTCCCGGACAGGGGCCTTCACCGAGCAGTACTTC
CASSSRTGAFTEQYF
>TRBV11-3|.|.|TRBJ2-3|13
TGTGCCATCCACAGTCGGTGCATGGATACGCAGTATTTT
CAIHSRCMDTQYF
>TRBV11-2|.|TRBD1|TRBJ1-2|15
TGTGCCAGCAGCCCGATCGACAGGGGGCTTTCTGGCTACACCTTC
CASSPIDRGLSGYTF
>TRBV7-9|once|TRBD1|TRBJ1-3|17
TGTGCCAGCAGCACCCGGGACAGGGTTATTTCTGGAAACACCATATATTTT
CASSTRDRVISGNTIYF
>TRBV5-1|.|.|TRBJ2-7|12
TGCGCCAGCAGCTTGGAGTCGGGGAGGCAGTACTTC
CASSLESGRQYF
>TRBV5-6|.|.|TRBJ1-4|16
TGTGCCAGCAGCTTGGCCAACAGTGCAACTAATGAAAAACTGTTTTTT
CASSLANSATNEKLFF
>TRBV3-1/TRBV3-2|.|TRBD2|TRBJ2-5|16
TGTGCCAGCAGCCAGCCCGGGACTAGCGGCCAAGAGACCCAGTACTTC
CASSQPGTSGQETQYF
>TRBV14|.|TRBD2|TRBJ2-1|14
TGTGCCAGCAGCCAACTAGCGGGAGTAAATGAGCAGTTCTTC
CASSQLAGVNEQFF
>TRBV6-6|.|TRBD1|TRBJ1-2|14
TGTGCCAGCCGCGCAGGACAGGGGATTTATGGCTACACCTTC
CASRAGQGIYGYTF
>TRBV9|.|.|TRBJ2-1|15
TGTGCCAGCAGCACAAGCGGTCAGTCCTACAATGAGCAGTTCTTC
CASSTSGQSYNEQFF
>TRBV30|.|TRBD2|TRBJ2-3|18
TGTGCCTGTCAAAACCCGGGACTAGCGGGAGGGCCGGGAGATACGCAGTATTTT
CACQNPGLAGGPGDTQYF
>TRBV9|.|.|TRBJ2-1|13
TGTGCCAGCAGCGATCCAGTCACCCGCCTGCTGTTCTTC
CASSDPVTRLLFF
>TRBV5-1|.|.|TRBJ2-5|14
TGCGCCAGCAGCAAATACTTACCCCAAGAGACCCAGTACTTC
CASSKYLPQETQYF
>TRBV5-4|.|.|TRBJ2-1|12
TGTGCCAGCAGCCGTACTCTGAATGAGCAGTTCTTC
CASSRTLNEQFF
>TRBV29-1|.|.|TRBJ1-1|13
TGCAGCGTAAGCAGGGCGAGGTACACTGAAGCTTTCTTT
CSVSRARYTEAFF
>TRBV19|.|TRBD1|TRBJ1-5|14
TGTGCCAGTAACAAGGACAGGGGTCATCAGCCCCAGCATTTT
CASNKDRGHQPQHF
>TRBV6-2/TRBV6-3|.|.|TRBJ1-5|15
TGTGCCAGCAGTTACCGGGAGAGAGGCAATCAGCCCCAGCATTTT
CASSYRERGNQPQHF
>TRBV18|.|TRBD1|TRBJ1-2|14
TGTGCCAGCACGACCGGGACAGGGGATTACGGCTACACCTTC
CASTTGTGDYGYTF
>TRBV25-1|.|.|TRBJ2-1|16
TGTGCCAGCAGTGAATCTGGGGGACTGTCCCGGAATGAGCAGTTCTTC
CASSESGGLSRNEQFF
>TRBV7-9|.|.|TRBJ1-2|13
TGTGCCAGCAGCCTCGGGGGTTCGTATGGCTACACCTTC
CASSLGGSYGYTF
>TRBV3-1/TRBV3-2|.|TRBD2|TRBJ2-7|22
TGTGCCAGCAGCCAAAAGTACATTCCGAAAACCCCTGGGTGGCTAGCGGATTACGAGCAGTACTTC
CASSQKYIPKTPGWLADYEQYF
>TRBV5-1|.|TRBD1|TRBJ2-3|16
TGCGCCAGCAGAATCTTCCCGGGACAGGGGACAGATACGCAGTATTTT
CASRIFPGQGTDTQYF
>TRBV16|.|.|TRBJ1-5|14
TGTGCCAGCAGCCAATCGCAGGGTGGTCAGCCCCAGCATTTT
CASSQSQGGQPQHF
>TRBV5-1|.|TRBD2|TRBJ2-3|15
TGCGCCAGCAGCCGACTAGCGGGAGGAGGTGATACGCAGTATTTT
CASSRLAGGGDTQYF